The entry below gives a single TCR beta chain sequence along with its context. Its antigen specificity is not known. One end of the junction does not line up with germline, which may come from a read error. Naive CD8 T cell libraries were made from about 21,000 to 970,000 sorted cells using 10%, 30% or 50% of purified RNA. Naive CD8 T cells, defined as CD8+CD4-CCR7+CD45RA+, were FACS-sorted into RLT Plus buffer on a BD FACSAria II. To test detection sensitivity, Jurkat RNA equal to 10 or so TCR copies was added to samples of roughly 17,000-1,100,000 naive CD8 T cells. CD8 T cells were enriched using RosetteSep CD8+ T Cell Enrichment Cocktail and Ficoll-Paque, and the enriched cells then underwent ACK red cell lysis. The CDR3, from cysteine to phenylalanine, totals 14 residues. Of all the DNA, just the CDR3 is kept, 42 bases in frame from base 1. CDR1 and CDR2 were assigned from the germline V gene as SGDLS and YYNGEE.

This sample stems from a study of molecular identifiers for immune sequencing clone quantification (dated by TCRdb to between 2018 and 2020). Concerning the study at large: For a replicate experiment, the RNA from either approximately 20,000 or 100,000 naive CD8 T cells was divided into five aliquots, and four of those aliquots went on to sequencing. This methods study benchmarked molecular-identifier clustering-based TCR repertoire sequencing (MIDCIRS) and TCR RNA copy counting, using CD8 T cells to do so.

The library came from PCR. These reads were obtained on an Illumina HiSeq 4000. Bulk TCR libraries were made following a previously described method, with the TCR primers given in Table S5. Purification of total RNA was performed with the Qiagen AllPrep DNA/RNA kit. Before any analysis, reads coming from multiple sequencing runs of the same library were combined into one pool. The authors processed their data as follows. Only reads with exact TCR constant sequence were kept, trimmed to 150 nt, and grouped by their 12-nt molecular barcodes. Reads within each barcode group were sub-clustered using a 15% Levenshtein threshold, and quality-weighted consensus sequences were constructed for each RNA molecule. Non-functional sequences were excluded, and lower-count sequences lying one edit away from another sequence were also excluded. On the basis of fitting two negative binomial distributions, barcode sub-clusters with fewer than 20% of the maximum read count were discarded. In-frame beta chains were kept once TCRdb had trimmed the public reads at Q25 with fastp and called clones with MiXCR. Entries are consolidated by CDR3 protein sequence, retaining the most common genes and DNA. TCRdb's processing, not the authors' own work, is the source of the V and J calls. Here the sample has 550,000 to 750,000 distinct CDR3 sequences; 15% to 20% occur a single time. Roughly 0.85% of the sample rests with the top ten.

Findings and caveats that apply to the study as a whole: Highly expanded clone sizes could be underestimated if identical TCR molecules share a barcode. Modeling gave about three recovered TCR RNA copies per cell versus 8 to 10 by digital PCR, implying about 30% capture efficiency. Spiked-in Jurkat TCR RNA equivalent to a single cell was reported to be detectable even among approximately 1 million naive CD8 T cells. Naive libraries contained spiked-in Jurkat TCR RNA (approximately nine copies' worth), which is not part of the donor repertoire. Clones above 20 RNA copies held over 97% of molecules in CMV-specific effector cells but under 1% in naive cells. When barcode sub-clustering was left out, chimeric consensus sequences inflated TCR diversity, with chimeras reaching as high as 47%.

Sequenced sample: naive CD8+ T cells from blood, with Jurkat cell RNA spiked in. The sample's cell subset or site, from its label and the paper: FACS-sorted CD8+CD4-CCR7+CD45RA+ naive T cells. The chain is encoded by TRBV9 joined to TRBJ2-3; the D gene assignment is ambiguous. This receptor was taken from a human donor in good health. Some libraries in this study had Jurkat cell RNA spiked in. The sequenced DNA is TGTGTCAGCAGCGCCATGGGCCTAGGAGATACGCAGTATTTT. It codes for CVSSAMGLGDTQYF.